The rows below give T cell receptor beta chains drawn from one sample of a study of blood T cells in healthy people across ages. TCRdb re-analysed the 5' RACE reads in MiXCR, keeping a single row per CDR3 protein. In the table there are around 600,000 distinct CDR3 sequences, less than 60% of which are singletons. Material: blood. The source is an older man in good health. CDR3s leave out the opening cysteine and the closing phenylalanine or tryptophan.

v_gene	len	j_gene	CDR3aa
TRBV7-2	12	TRBJ1-5	ASSLGGGNQPQH
TRBV4-3	12	TRBJ1-2	ASSQQGVYYGYT
TRBV11-2	12	TRBJ2-3	ASSGGGWTDTQY
TRBV7-9	10	TRBJ2-3	ASSILGDTQY
TRBV20-1	15	TRBJ2-1	SATDPWRGGSYNEQF
TRBV6-5	14	TRBJ2-7	ASSYSLGTLTYEQY
TRBV2	15	TRBJ2-5	ASSGPSSAQWQETQY
TRBV12-3/TRBV12-4	12	TRBJ1-1	ASLRPQEGTEAF
TRBV7-9	13	TRBJ2-3	ATSGGPLRTDTQY
TRBV7-3	17	TRBJ2-5	ASSLRLAGGPDLYNEQY
TRBV6-2/TRBV6-3	15	TRBJ2-1	ASSYPTSGSSYNEQF
TRBV20-1	12	TRBJ1-5	SAASGYSNQPQH
TRBV7-9	13	TRBJ2-5	ASSPYGSSYNEQY
TRBV12-3/TRBV12-4	10	TRBJ2-5	ASSGHQETQY
TRBV5-1	13	TRBJ2-1	ASSPGQSSYNEQF
TRBV6-6	13	TRBJ2-1	ASSCSGGLINEQF
TRBV7-2	12	TRBJ2-5	ASSLQEGWETQY
TRBV9	11	TRBJ2-2	ASSKTSTGELF
TRBV7-2	11	TRBJ2-7	ASSPSGLGEQY
TRBV7-8	14	TRBJ1-5	ASSLAVGRPNQPQH
TRBV29-1	14	TRBJ2-5	SVAGTSGETGETQY
TRBV20-1	12	TRBJ1-1	SASRGRMNTEAF
TRBV20-1	13	TRBJ2-7	SARDRAGSTYEQY